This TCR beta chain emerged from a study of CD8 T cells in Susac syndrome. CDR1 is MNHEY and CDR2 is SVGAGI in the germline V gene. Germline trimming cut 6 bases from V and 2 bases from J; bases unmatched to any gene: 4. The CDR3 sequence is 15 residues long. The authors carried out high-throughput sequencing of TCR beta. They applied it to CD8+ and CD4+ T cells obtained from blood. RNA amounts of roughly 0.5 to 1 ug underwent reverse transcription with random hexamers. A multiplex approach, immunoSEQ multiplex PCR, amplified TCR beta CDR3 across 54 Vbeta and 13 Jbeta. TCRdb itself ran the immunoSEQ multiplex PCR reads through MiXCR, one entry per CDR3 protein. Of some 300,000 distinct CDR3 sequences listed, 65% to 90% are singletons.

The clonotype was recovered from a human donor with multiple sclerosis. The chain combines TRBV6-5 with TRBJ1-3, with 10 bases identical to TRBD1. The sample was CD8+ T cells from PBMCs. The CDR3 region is CASSLTGGTGNTIYF. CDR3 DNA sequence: TGTGCCAGCAGCTTGACAGGGGGCACTGGAAACACCATATATTTT.